This T cell receptor beta chain was found in a study of blood T cells in healthy people across ages. On this clonotype itself: The antigen is not known.

The authors ran a second PCR of about 6 to 11 cycles using a sample-barcoded 5' primer and a J-beta primer mix. TCRdb reprocessed the 5' RACE reads with MiXCR, giving one entry per CDR3 protein. This table has 1.5 million to 2 million distinct CDR3 sequences, 28% appearing once. Study-wide points: Age advanced and TCR beta diversity per million T cells fell, roughly linearly. Unsorted PBMC input precluded a conclusive naive versus antigen-experienced comparison. Unknown donor CMV status possibly confounded expanded clonotype changes. Fewer expanded clones and more diversity marked long-lived versus aged donors.

Per the germline V gene, CDR1 is MDHEN and CDR2 is SYDVKM. Trimming took off 7 bases at V and 1 base at J, with 11 bases between the two ends. The CDR3 covers 14 residues. The sample taken for sequencing was blood. The V and J genes are TRBV28 and TRBJ1-3, with unresolved D. This TCR came from a woman aged 25 to 39 in good health. The CDR3 DNA follows: TGTGCCAGCATCAGCCCCGGATCTGGAAACACCATATATTTT. Its translation is CASISPGSGNTIYF.